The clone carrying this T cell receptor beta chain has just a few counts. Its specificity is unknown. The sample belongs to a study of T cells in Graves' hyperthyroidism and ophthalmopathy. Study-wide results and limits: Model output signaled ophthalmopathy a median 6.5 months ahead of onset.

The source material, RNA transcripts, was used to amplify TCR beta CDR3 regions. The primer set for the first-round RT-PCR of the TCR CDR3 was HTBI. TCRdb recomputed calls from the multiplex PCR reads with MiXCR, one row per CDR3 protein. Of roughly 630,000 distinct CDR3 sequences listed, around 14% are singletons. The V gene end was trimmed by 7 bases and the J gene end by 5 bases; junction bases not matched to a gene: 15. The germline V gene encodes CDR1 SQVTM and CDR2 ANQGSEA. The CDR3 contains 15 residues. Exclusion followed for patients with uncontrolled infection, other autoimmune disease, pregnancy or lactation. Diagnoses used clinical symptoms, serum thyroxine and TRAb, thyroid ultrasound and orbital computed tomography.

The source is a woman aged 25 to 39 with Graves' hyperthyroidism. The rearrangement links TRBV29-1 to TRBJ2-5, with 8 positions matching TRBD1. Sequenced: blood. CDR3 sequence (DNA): TGCAGCGCCGCCTTCGGGACAGGTCCGCGGGAGACCCAGTACTTC. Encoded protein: CSAAFGTGPRETQYF.